Below, 17 T cell receptor beta chains from the same sample are listed, as sequenced in a study of graft-versus-host responses after intestinal transplantation. Repertoires were generated with immunoSEQ multiplex PCR, while TCRdb's copy carries only in-frame clones and drops some. This table holds approximately 110,000 clones, around nine tenths found once. Their antigens remain unidentified. The sample consisted of unstimulated CD4+ T cells sorted from spleen or lymph node cells, taken before transplant. The receptors were gathered from a human donor who was the organ donor for an intestinal transplant.

The V call is TRBV18, the J call TRBJ2-7; D is undetermined. Trimming took 3 bases from V and 6 from J, leaving 6 bases between them. Germline values: CDR1 KGHSH, CDR2 LQKENI. This CDR3 region has 11 residues. The CDR3 DNA follows: TGTGCCAGCTCACCTGGCATCGAGCAGTACTTC. Encoded protein: CASSPGIEQYF.

The chain combines TRBV7-9 with TRBJ1-2; 7 nucleotides align to TRBD1. This CDR3 is 15 amino acids long. The V and J ends lost 4 bases and 4 bases, in that order; junction bases with no gene match: 9. Germline V CDR1 and CDR2: SEHNR, FQNEAQ (reference sequence). The CDR3 sequence is CASSYPGTEIYGYTF. As DNA, the CDR3 is TGTGCCAGCAGCTACCCCGGGACAGAAATCTATGGCTACACCTTC.

The chain joins TRBV27 to TRBJ2-7; 7 bases are shared with TRBD1. There are 16 residues in the CDR3. CDR1 and CDR2 (germline): MNHEY, SMNVEV (reference sequence). Germline trimming cut 5 bases from V and 4 bases from J; bases unmatched to any gene: 14. CDR3 in DNA: TGTGCCAGCAGTCCCTTGACAGGGCTTGGTCGGTACGAGCAGTACTTC. Translating gives CASSPLTGLGRYEQYF.

The chain has TRBV6-6 and TRBJ2-3; TRBD2 agrees at 10 bases. Germline V gene data show CDR1 as MNHNY and CDR2 as SVGAGI (reference sequence). Trimming took 4 bases from V and 2 from J; bases not matched to a gene: 6. CDR3 length: 16 residues. The CDR3 sequence is CASSSPGLATTDTQYF. The CDR3 DNA reads as TGTGCCAGCAGTTCCCCGGGACTAGCGACCACAGATACGCAGTATTTT.

The chain uses TRBV4-1 and TRBJ2-6; TRBD2 aligns across 9 bases. This CDR3 is built from 19 residues. Germline V CDR1 and CDR2: MGHRA, YSYEKL. J lost 4 bases, V lost 1 base, and 11 bases had no gene match. The DNA of the CDR3 is TGCGCCAGCAGCCAAGGACCGGCGGGAGGGCCCGGAGGGGCCAACGTCCTGACTTTC. Amino acids: CASSQGPAGGPGGANVLTF.

The V gene is TRBV7-2, the J gene TRBJ1-5; maybe TRBD1 (6 bases). V lost 2 bases to trimming and J lost 6 bases, with 14 bases between them. The germline V gene has CDR1 SGHTA and CDR2 FQGNSA. CDR3 size: 15 residues. The CDR3 protein is CASSLQGLAGQPQHF. For the CDR3, the DNA is TGTGCCAGCAGCTTACAGGGGTTGGCGGGTCAGCCCCAGCATTTT.

The chain is built from TRBV20-1 and TRBJ1-2, with D uncertain. The V gene's germline CDR1 is DFQATT and CDR2 SNEGSKA (reference sequence). Trimming removed 0 bases from V and 2 bases from J, with 1 base in between. The CDR3 consists of 11 residues. CDR3 coding DNA: TGCAGTGCTAGAGAGAACTATGGCTACACCTTC. Amino acids: CSARENYGYTF.

The chain links TRBV27 to TRBJ2-1, with D maybe TRBD1 (6 bases). Germline CDR1 is MNHEY and CDR2 is SMNVEV (reference sequence). The V end lost 0 bases, the J end lost 9 bases, and 30 bases lay between the germline ends. This CDR3 spans 20 amino acids. CDR3 DNA sequence: TGTGCCAGCAGTTTATCGGGGGCGCTTAAGGGGTTGAGAACAGTGGGTGAGCAGTTCTTC. The encoded protein is CASSLSGALKGLRTVGEQFF.

This clone was picked up one time. This chain uses TRBV6-4 with TRBJ2-3; 8 bases match TRBD2. V was pared by 0 bases and J by 1 base, with 3 bases of the junction left unmatched. CDR3 length: 16 amino acids. In germline, CDR1 is MRHNA, CDR2 SNTAGT. CDR3 residues: CASSDSSGSGTDTQYF. CDR3 DNA: TGTGCCAGCAGTGACTCGAGCGGGAGTGGCACAGATACGCAGTATTTT.

The rearrangement links TRBV28 to TRBJ1-5; D ambiguous. CDR3 size: 15 residues. Germline V lookup: CDR1 MDHEN, CDR2 SYDVKM. V lost 6 bases and J lost 2, with 14 bases in between. CDR3 DNA: TGTGCCAGCAGGGATATCGGGGTCCGCAATCAGCCCCAGCATTTT. This encodes CASRDIGVRNQPQHF. The full variable domain, with the rest looked up from reference TRBV28 and TRBJ1-5, is DVKVTQSSRYLVKRTGEKVFLECVQDMDHENMFWYRQDPGLGLRLIYFSYDVKMKEKGDIPEGYSVSREKKERFSLILESASTNQTSMYLCASRDIGVRNQPQHFGDGTRLSIL.

This clone was observed a handful of times. The genes are TRBV19 and TRBJ1-3; D gene uncertain. The length of the CDR3 is 11 residues. Germline-derived CDR1 and CDR2 are LNHDA and SQIVND (reference sequence). CDR3 sequence (DNA): TGTGCTCTAACCGCTGGAAACACCATATATTTT. Amino acid sequence: CALTAGNTIYF.

This rearrangement joins TRBV30 to TRBJ2-7; D uncertain. Trimming removed 1 base from V and 3 bases from J, with 16 bases in between. Looked up from germline, CDR1 is GTSNPN and CDR2 is SVGIG (reference sequence). This CDR3 region has 15 residues. CDR3 nucleotides: TGTGCCTGGAGTGCACGAACCAACCTGAACTACGAGCAGTACTTC. Amino acids: CAWSARTNLNYEQYF. Full variable domain (remainder filled in from reference TRBV30 and TRBJ2-7): SQTIHQWPATLVQPVGSPLSLECTVEGTSNPNLYWYRQAAGRGLQLLFYSVGIGQISSEVPQNLSASRPQDRQFILSSKKLLLSDSGFYLCAWSARTNLNYEQYFGPGTRLTVT.

This rearrangement joins TRBV18 to TRBJ2-4; D is perhaps TRBD1 (5 bases). Per germline, CDR1 KGHSH and CDR2 LQKENI. Trimming left V 2 bases short and J 1 base short, with 9 bases between. The CDR3 consists of 15 residues. The CDR3 loop reads CASSPTKGAKNIQYF. In DNA, the CDR3 is TGTGCCAGCTCACCAACTAAGGGGGCCAAAAACATTCAGTACTTC.

The gene calls are TRBV29-1 and TRBJ2-1, with a possible D match to TRBD2 (6 bases). This CDR3 has 14 residues. The V gene's germline CDR1 is SQVTM and CDR2 ANQGSEA. V lost 4 bases and J 2 bases, leaving 12 bases between the germline ends. The CDR3 DNA reads as TGCAGCGTTGGGGGGGTTTATACCTACAATGAGCAGTTCTTC. Amino acids: CSVGGVYTYNEQFF.

This chain links TRBV6-1 with TRBJ2-7; D is possibly TRBD2 (6 bases). CDR1 is MNHNS and CDR2 is SASEGT in the germline V gene. There are 15 residues in the CDR3. The ends were cut back, 3 bases at V and 3 bases at J, with 15 bases in the middle. Here the CDR3 DNA reads TGTGCCAGCAGTGAGGGACTTCCGAACCTCTACGAGCAGTACTTC. The encoded protein is CASSEGLPNLYEQYF.

This chain uses TRBV6-5 with TRBJ2-7, with TRBD1 as a possible D gene (5 bases). V dropped 5 bases and J dropped 3 bases, with 14 bases sitting between them. CDR1 is MNHEY, CDR2 SVGAGI, per germline. The CDR3 spans 14 residues. In DNA, the CDR3 is TGTGCCAGCAGTACCCCAGGACACATCTACGAGCAGTACTTC. It specifies CASSTPGHIYEQYF.

The V and J genes are TRBV6-1 and TRBJ1-3; perhaps TRBD1 as D (6 bases). CDR1 and CDR2 (germline): MNHNS, SASEGT. V lost 6 bases and J 0 bases, leaving 12 bases between the germline ends. The CDR3 extends over 15 amino acids. In DNA form, the CDR3 reads TGTGCCAGCAGCCTCCAGGGGAGCTCTGGAAACACCATATATTTT. Protein: CASSLQGSSGNTIYF.